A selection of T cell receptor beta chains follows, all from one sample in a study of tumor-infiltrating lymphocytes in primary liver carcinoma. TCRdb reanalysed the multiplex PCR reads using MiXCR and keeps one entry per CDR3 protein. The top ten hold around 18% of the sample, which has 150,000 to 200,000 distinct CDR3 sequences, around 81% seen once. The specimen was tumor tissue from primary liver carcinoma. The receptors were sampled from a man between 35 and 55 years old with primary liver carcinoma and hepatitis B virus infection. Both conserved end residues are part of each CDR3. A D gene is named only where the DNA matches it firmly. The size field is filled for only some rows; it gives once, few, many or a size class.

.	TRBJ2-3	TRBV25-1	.	TGTGCCAGCAGTGAAAAGGGTTTAACAAATACGCAGTTTTTT	CASSEKGLTNTQFF
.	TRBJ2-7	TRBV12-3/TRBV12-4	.	TGTGCCAGCATTCTAATGGGGGGCCTAAGACCCTACGAGCAGTACTTC	CASILMGGLRPYEQYF
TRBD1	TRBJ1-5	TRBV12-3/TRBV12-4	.	TGTGCCAGCAGCCCGCGGGGACAGAGTCAGCAGCCCCAGCATTTT	CASSPRGQSQQPQHF
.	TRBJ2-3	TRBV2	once	TGTGCCAGCTGTGAAGCGCGGGCAAGGCAGTATTTT	CASCEARARQYF
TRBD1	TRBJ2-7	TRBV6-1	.	TGTGTCAGCAGTGGGCAGGGGGCGAACGAGCAGTACTTC	CVSSGQGANEQYF
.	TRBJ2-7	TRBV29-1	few	TGCAGCGCTATGACATCTGGGACTGGCACTCCCTACGTGCAGTACTTC	CSAMTSGTGTPYVQYF
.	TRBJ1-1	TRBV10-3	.	TGTGCCATTAGTGAGTCACCCCGCTCTAACACTGAACCTTTCTTT	CAISESPRSNTEPFF
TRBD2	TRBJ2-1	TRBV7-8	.	TGTGCCAGCAGCCTCTTAGAGGGAGGGCCGGTTTCCAATGAGCAGTTCTTC	CASSLLEGGPVSNEQFF
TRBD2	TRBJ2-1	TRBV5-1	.	TGCGCCAGCAGCTCTAGCGGGGGGTACAATGAACATTTCTTC	CASSSSGGYNEHFF
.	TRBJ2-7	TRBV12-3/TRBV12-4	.	TGTGCCATCAGTCACGGAGGCCTCAAGCAGTACTTC	CAISHGGLKQYF
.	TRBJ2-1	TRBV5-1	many	TGCGCCAGCAGCTCCCTCCAGGACAATGAGCAGTTCTTC	CASSSLQDNEQFF
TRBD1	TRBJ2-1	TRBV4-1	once	TGCGCCATCAGCCAACTTGGGACAGGGTCCTACCATGAGCGGTTCTTC	CAISQLGTGSYHERFF
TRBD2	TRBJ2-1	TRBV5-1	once	TGCGCCAGGAGCGTTACCTGGACTAGCAGCGGGAATGAGCAGTTCTTC	CARSVTWTSSGNEQFF
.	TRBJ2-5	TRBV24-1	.	TGTGCCACCAGTGTGGCAGAGATGGGGACACAGTACTTC	CATSVAEMGTQYF
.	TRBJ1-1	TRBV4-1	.	TGCGCCAGCAGTCAAGTAAACACGGGCACTGAAGCTTTCTTT	CASSQVNTGTEAFF
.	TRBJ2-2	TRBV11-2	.	TGTGCCACCATGATCACCGCTACATGGACGGTGGGGACCGGGGGGCTGTTTTTT	CATMITATWTVGTGGLFF
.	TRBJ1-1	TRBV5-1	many	TGCGCCAGCAGCTTGGTATCCGGGAGCGGTGAAGCTTTCTTT	CASSLVSGSGEAFF
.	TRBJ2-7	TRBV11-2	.	TGTGCCAGCAGTTTACGATGGACACGGAAAAACGAGAAGTACTTC	CASSLRWTRKNEKYF
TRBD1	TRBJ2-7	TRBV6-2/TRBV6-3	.	TGTACCAGCAGCGCCCCGGGACAGTCCTACGAGCAGTACTTC	CTSSAPGQSYEQYF
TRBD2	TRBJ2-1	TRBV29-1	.	TGCAGCGGCGGGACTAGCGGGTTCAATGAGCAGTCCTTT	CSGGTSGFNEQSF
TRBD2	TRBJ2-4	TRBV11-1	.	TGTGCCAGCAGCTTTTACGGGACTAGTGGGACCAAAGACATTCAGTACTTC	CASSFYGTSGTKDIQYF
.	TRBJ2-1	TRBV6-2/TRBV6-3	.	TGTGCCACCAGTTACAGCAGGGACCGCTCCTCCAATGAGCAGTTCTTC	CATSYSRDRSSNEQFF
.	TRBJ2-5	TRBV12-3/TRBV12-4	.	TGTGCTAGCACTTCAAGGGTTCCGGGGACCCAGTACTTC	CASTSRVPGTQYF
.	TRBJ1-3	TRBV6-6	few	TGTGCCAGCAGTTCACAGGGAGGGAACACCATATATTTT	CASSSQGGNTIYF
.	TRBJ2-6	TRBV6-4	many	TGTGCCAGCAGTGACCTCCCGGGGGCCAACGTCCTGACTTTC	CASSDLPGANVLTF
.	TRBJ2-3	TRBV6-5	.	TGTGCCAGCAGTTTAACCGGGCCAGACAGCACAGATACGCAGTATTTT	CASSLTGPDSTDTQYF
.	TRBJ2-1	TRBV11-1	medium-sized	TGTGCCAGCAGCCCCCGGGTGGCGGACTCCTACAATGAGCAGTTCTTC	CASSPRVADSYNEQFF
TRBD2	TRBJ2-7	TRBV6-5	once	TGTGCCAGCATCGGACTAGCTGGGGGCGAGCACTACTTC	CASIGLAGGEHYF
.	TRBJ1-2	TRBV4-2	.	TGCGTCAGCAGCCAGGCAGAGGCAGGGAGGAACCATGGCTACACCTTC	CVSSQAEAGRNHGYTF
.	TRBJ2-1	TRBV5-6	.	TGTGCCAGCAGCTTGTATTCGGCGGGAATCGGCGATGAGCAGTTCTTC	CASSLYSAGIGDEQFF
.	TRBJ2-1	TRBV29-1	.	TGCAGCGTTGAAGGAATGGGGCTGGGCAATGAGCAGTCTTTC	CSVEGMGLGNEQSF
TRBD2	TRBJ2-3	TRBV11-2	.	TGTGCCAGCAGCTCGGGACTAGCGGGAGTGTTGGGTACGAAGTATTTT	CASSSGLAGVLGTKYF
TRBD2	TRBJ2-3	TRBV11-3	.	TGTGCCAGCAAATTTAGCGGGAGGCGGACAGATGCGCAGTATTTT	CASKFSGRRTDAQYF
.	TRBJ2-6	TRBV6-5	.	TGTGCCAGCAGACGACCCTGGGCCGGGCTCCTATATGGGGCCAACGTCCTGACTTTC	CASRRPWAGLLYGANVLTF
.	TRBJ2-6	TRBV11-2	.	TGTGCCAGCAGCATGGGGGGAGACAAGTGCATTTCCCTCTCAGGGGCCAACGTCCTGACTTTC	CASSMGGDKCISLSGANVLTF
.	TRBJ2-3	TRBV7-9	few	TGTGCCAGCAGCTTAGTTGGGGTAACCAGCACAGATACGCAGTATTTT	CASSLVGVTSTDTQYF
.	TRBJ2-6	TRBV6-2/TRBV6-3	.	TGTGCCAGCAGGGGCAGATTTCCTTCAGGGGCCAACGTCCTGACTTTC	CASRGRFPSGANVLTF
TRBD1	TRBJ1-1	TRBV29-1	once	TGCAGCGGGGGACAGGAAGGCAATCATAACACTGAAGCTTTGTTT	CSGGQEGNHNTEALF
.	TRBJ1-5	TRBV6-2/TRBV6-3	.	TGTGCCAGCAGCTACAGGGAGGACAGAAATCAGTCCCAGCACTTT	CASSYREDRNQSQHF
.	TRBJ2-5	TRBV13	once	TGTGCCAGAAGCTTGAGGGGGGTGGGCAGGGGTCAAGAGACCCAGTACTTC	CARSLRGVGRGQETQYF
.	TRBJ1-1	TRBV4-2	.	TGTGCCAGCTGTACAAACCAGAGAGGCGCTGAAGCTTTCTTT	CASCTNQRGAEAFF
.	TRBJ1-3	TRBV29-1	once	TGCGGCGTTGAACCTCCCTTGGAAGGAAACACCATATATTTT	CGVEPPLEGNTIYF
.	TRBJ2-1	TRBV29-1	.	TGCATCGTTAAAGATGGAGGTGAGCAGTTCTTC	CIVKDGGEQFF
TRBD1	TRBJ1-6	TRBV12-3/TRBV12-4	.	TGTGCCAGCAGTCACGGGACAGAGCGGTCACCCCTCCACTTT	CASSHGTERSPLHF
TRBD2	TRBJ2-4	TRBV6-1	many	TGTGCCAGCATCCTCCTGGGGGCGGGAGGGCACCAAAACATTCAGTACTTC	CASILLGAGGHQNIQYF
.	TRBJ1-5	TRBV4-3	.	TGCGCCATCAGCCAAGATCGGAGGGGACAGCCCCAGCATTTT	CAISQDRRGQPQHF